The source of this T cell receptor beta chain is a study of blood T cell repertoires in COVID-19. Study-level background: Researchers got acute and convalescent COVID-19 samples from the United States, Italy and Spain.

Germline V gene sequence: CDR1 SGHRS, CDR2 YFSETQ. Trimming took 5 bases from V and 3 from J, leaving 18 bases between them. CDR3 length equals 15 residues. In the original analysis: The authors estimated nucleated cell counts from reference gene primer amplification. Assay used: immunoSEQ multiplex PCR; TCRdb lists only in-frame clones, some missing. V, J and clone size are taken as reported in that table, and D and trimming were inferred from the DNA itself. Of almost 350,000 clones listed, roughly nine tenths are singletons. Those enrolled in Seattle joined during active infection and were followed longitudinally afterward.

The V gene is TRBV5-1, the J gene TRBJ2-7; D is unresolved. The sequence derives from a woman aged 60-70 years with COVID-19, enrolled during active disease. The material sequenced was peripheral blood. The CDR3 reads CASRPEPGSSYEQYF. For the CDR3, the DNA is TGCGCCAGCAGACCCGAGCCAGGCAGTAGCTACGAGCAGTACTTC.